This is a list of T cell receptor beta chains from one sample in a study of cytomegalovirus exposure and HLA in healthy donors. Clones were read by immunoSEQ multiplex PCR, and TCRdb kept only the in-frame ones, dropping some. The profile shows roughly 200,000 clones, about 9% of them singletons. What was sequenced was PBMCs. These receptors all come from a woman aged 25 to 39 in good health and CMV-seropositive. Both conserved end residues are part of each CDR3. D genes are given only for firm matches. For some rows the clone size is stated as once, few or many, or as a class when expanded; others skip it.

clone_size	d_call	v_call	j_call	cdr3_aa	cdr3_nt
-	-	TRBV5-4	TRBJ2-3	CASSLGHQILTDTQYF	TGTGCCAGCAGCTTGGGACACCAAATCCTCACAGATACGCAGTATTTT
-	TRBD1	TRBV9	TRBJ2-5	CASSAGTGGGTQYF	TGTGCCAGCAGCGCCGGGACAGGGGGTGGGACCCAGTACTTC
-	-	TRBV19	TRBJ1-1	CASNRDTEAFF	TGTGCCAGTAACCGGGACACTGAAGCTTTCTTT
few	-	TRBV2	TRBJ1-2	CASSQRIANYGYTF	TGTGCCAGCAGTCAACGCATAGCTAACTATGGCTACACCTTC
-	-	TRBV9	TRBJ1-3	CASSPEGVARNTIYF	TGTGCCAGCAGCCCGGAAGGGGTGGCTAGGAACACCATATATTTT
few	-	TRBV7-9	TRBJ2-5	CASSPLETQYF	TGTGCCAGCAGCCCATTGGAGACCCAGTACTTC
-	-	TRBV27	TRBJ2-1	CASRRGGHNEQFF	TGTGCCAGCAGAAGAGGGGGACACAATGAGCAGTTCTTC
-	-	TRBV27	TRBJ1-1	CASSLGGAASEAFF	TGTGCCAGCAGTTTAGGAGGGGCCGCGTCGGAAGCTTTCTTT
-	TRBD1	TRBV5-1	TRBJ2-5	CASSPSTGGAGETQYF	TGCGCCAGCAGCCCGTCGACAGGGGGCGCAGGGGAGACCCAGTACTTC
few	-	TRBV2	TRBJ1-5	CASSVTDSNQPQHF	TGTGCCAGCAGTGTGACAGATAGCAATCAGCCCCAGCATTTT
-	TRBD1	TRBV12-5	TRBJ1-5	CASGLTPDRVRVQPQHF	TGTGCTAGTGGTTTGACCCCGGACAGGGTGAGGGTTCAGCCCCAGCATTTT
few	TRBD1	TRBV28	TRBJ2-7	CASDRGNSYEQYF	TGTGCCAGTGACAGGGGGAACTCCTACGAGCAGTACTTC
-	-	TRBV6-5	TRBJ2-3	CASSQTDTQYF	TGTGCCAGCAGTCAGACAGATACGCAGTATTTT
few	TRBD1	TRBV7-9	TRBJ2-7	CASSSPGQGSYEQYF	TGTGCCAGCAGTTCCCCGGGACAGGGGAGCTACGAGCAGTACTTC
-	-	TRBV5-1	TRBJ1-5	CASSLEGSNQPQHF	TGCGCCAGCAGCCTCGAGGGAAGCAATCAGCCCCAGCATTTT
-	TRBD1	TRBV5-1	TRBJ1-2	CASSFSDRGSGGYTF	TGCGCCAGCAGCTTCTCGGACAGGGGGTCGGGCGGCTACACCTTC
few	-	TRBV7-8	TRBJ2-7	CASSLDSKEHEQYF	TGTGCCAGCAGCTTGGACTCGAAGGAGCACGAGCAGTACTTC
-	-	TRBV7-2	TRBJ2-7	CASSLEGLEGQYF	TGTGCCAGCAGTCTTGAGGGACTGGAGGGGCAGTACTTC
few	TRBD2	TRBV5-1	TRBJ2-2	CASSPGTSGSTGELFF	TGCGCCAGCAGCCCCGGGACTAGCGGCAGTACCGGGGAGCTGTTTTTT
once	-	TRBV5-1	TRBJ2-1	CASSLVVASYNEQFF	TGCGCCAGCAGCTTGGTAGTAGCCTCCTACAATGAGCAGTTCTTC